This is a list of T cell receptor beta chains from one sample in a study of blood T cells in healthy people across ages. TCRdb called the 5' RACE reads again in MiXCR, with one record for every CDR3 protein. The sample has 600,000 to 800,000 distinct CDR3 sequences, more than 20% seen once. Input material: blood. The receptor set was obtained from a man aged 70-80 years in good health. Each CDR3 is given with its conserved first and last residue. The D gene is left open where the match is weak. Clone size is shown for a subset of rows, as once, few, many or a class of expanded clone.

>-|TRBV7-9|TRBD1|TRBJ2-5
CASSYLGTAETQYF
TGTGCCAGCAGCTATCTCGGGACAGCGGAGACCCAGTACTTC
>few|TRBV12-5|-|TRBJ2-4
CASGLAGVNIQYF
TGTGCTAGTGGTTTGGCAGGCGTTAACATTCAGTACTTC
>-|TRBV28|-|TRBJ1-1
CASRELNTEAFF
TGTGCCAGCAGGGAGTTGAACACTGAAGCTTTCTTT
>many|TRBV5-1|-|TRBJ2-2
CASSLGTGTGELFF
TGTGCCAGCAGCTTAGGAACGGGCACCGGGGAGCTGTTTTTT
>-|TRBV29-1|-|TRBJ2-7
CSVDDQYEQYF
TGCAGCGTTGATGACCAATACGAGCAGTACTTC
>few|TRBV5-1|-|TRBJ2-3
CASSEAASADTQYF
TGCGCCAGCAGCGAAGCGGCTTCCGCAGATACGCAGTATTTT
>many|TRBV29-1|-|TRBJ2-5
CSVEGLKPQETQYF
TGCAGCGTTGAAGGACTCAAACCTCAAGAGACCCAGTACTTC
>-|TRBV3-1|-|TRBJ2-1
CASSQVWSSLNEQFF
TGTGCCAGCAGTCAAGTCTGGAGTTCCCTCAATGAGCAGTTCTTC
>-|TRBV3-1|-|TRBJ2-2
CASSPHNDRTGELFF
TGTGCCAGCAGCCCCCATAATGACAGGACAGGGGAGCTGTTTTTT
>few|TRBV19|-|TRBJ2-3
CASSKARNTDTQYF
TGTGCCAGTAGTAAGGCTAGAAACACAGATACGCAGTATTTT
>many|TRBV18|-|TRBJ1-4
CASSPGEKLFF
TGTGCCAGCTCACCAGGTGAAAAACTGTTTTTT
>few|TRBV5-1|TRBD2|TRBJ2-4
CASSRGTSGSWHIQYF
TGCGCCAGCAGCAGAGGGACTAGCGGGAGCTGGCACATTCAGTACTTC
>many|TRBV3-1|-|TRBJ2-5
CASSQGSGTKTQYF
TGTGCCAGCAGCCAAGGTTCCGGGACGAAGACCCAGTACTTC
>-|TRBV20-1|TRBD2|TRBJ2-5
CSARVLAGDRETQYF
TGCAGTGCTAGAGTGCTAGCGGGAGATCGGGAGACCCAGTACTTC
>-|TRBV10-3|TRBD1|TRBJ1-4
CAISEPGGPTNEKLFF
TGTGCCATCAGTGAGCCAGGGGGGCCAACTAATGAAAAACTGTTTTTT
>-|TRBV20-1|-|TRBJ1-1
CSARVEGNTEAFF
TGCAGTGCTAGAGTTGAGGGGAACACTGAAGCTTTCTTT
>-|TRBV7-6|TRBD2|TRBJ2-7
CASSLAGDYSYEQYF
TGTGCCAGCAGCTTAGCAGGGGACTACTCCTACGAGCAGTACTTC
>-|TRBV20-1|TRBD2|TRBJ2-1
CSARDRGGRASNEQFF
TGCAGTGCTAGAGATCGTGGCGGGAGGGCCTCCAATGAGCAGTTCTTC
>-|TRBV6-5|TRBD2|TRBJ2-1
CASSLSRTSGIYNEQFF
TGTGCCAGCAGTCTCTCCCGGACTAGCGGGATCTACAATGAGCAGTTCTTC
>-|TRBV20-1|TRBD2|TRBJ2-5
CSARGSGLAGVGETQYF
TGCAGTGCTAGAGGAAGTGGACTAGCGGGAGTGGGAGAGACCCAGTACTTC
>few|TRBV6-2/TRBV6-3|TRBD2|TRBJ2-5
CASSSRLAGGPLETQYF
TGTGCCAGCAGCTCCAGACTAGCGGGAGGGCCTTTGGAGACCCAGTACTTC
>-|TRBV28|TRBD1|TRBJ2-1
CASSYISDRVNEQFF
TGTGCCAGCAGTTACATATCGGACAGGGTGAATGAGCAGTTCTTC
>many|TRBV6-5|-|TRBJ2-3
CASSPDGDTQYF
TGTGCCAGCAGCCCCGATGGGGATACGCAGTATTTT
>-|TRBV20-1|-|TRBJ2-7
CSASGVMDPTYEQYF
TGCAGTGCCAGTGGAGTAATGGACCCAACCTACGAGCAGTACTTC
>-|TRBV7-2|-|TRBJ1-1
CASSLFRGTEAFF
TGTGCCAGCAGCTTATTCCGCGGCACTGAAGCTTTCTTT
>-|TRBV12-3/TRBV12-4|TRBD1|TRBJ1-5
CASSFGDRASNQPQHF
TGTGCCAGCAGTTTTGGGGACAGGGCTAGCAATCAGCCCCAGCATTTT
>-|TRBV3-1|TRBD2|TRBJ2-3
CASSQISGRTTDTQYF
TGTGCCAGCAGCCAAATTAGCGGGAGAACCACAGATACGCAGTATTTT
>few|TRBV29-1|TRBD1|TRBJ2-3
CSDDRGTDTQYF
TGCAGCGATGACAGGGGCACAGATACGCAGTATTTT
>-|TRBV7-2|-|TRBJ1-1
CASSSRTHSEAFF
TGTGCCAGCAGCTCCAGGACGCACTCTGAAGCTTTCTTT
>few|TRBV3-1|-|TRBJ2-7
CASSQVGGKEQYF
TGTGCCAGCAGCCAAGTAGGTGGGAAGGAGCAGTACTTC
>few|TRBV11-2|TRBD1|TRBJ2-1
CASSFPGTGVAF
TGTGCCAGCAGCTTTCCCGGGACAGGAGTTGCCTTC
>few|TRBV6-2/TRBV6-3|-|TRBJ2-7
CASSQIFGYEQYF
TGTGCCAGCAGTCAGATCTTTGGGTACGAGCAGTACTTC
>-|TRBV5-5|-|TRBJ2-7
CASSLAGKGYEQYF
TGTGCCAGCAGCTTGGCCGGGAAGGGGTACGAGCAGTACTTC
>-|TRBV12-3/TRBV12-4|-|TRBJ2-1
CASSLLPLQFF
TGTGCCAGCAGTTTATTACCTTTGCAGTTCTTC
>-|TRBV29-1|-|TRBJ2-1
CSVDGVRNATYNEQFF
TGCAGCGTTGATGGGGTGAGAAACGCTACCTACAATGAGCAGTTCTTC
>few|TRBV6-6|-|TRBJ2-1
CASSPVNEQFF
TGCGCCAGCAGCCCCGTCAATGAGCAGTTCTTC
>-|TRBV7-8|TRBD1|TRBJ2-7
CASSPQTGAGREQYF
TGTGCCAGCAGCCCCCAGACAGGGGCGGGTAGGGAGCAGTACTTC
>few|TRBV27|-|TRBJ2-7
CASRPAGQRVYEQYF
TGTGCCAGCAGACCCGCGGGACAGCGAGTTTACGAGCAGTACTTC
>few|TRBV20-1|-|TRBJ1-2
CSARDTGANYGYTF
TGCAGTGCTAGAGATACTGGCGCTAACTATGGCTACACCTTC
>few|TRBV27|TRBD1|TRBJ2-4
CASSHGQGENIQYF
TGTGCCAGCAGTCACGGACAGGGGGAGAACATTCAGTACTTC
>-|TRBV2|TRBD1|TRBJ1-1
CASNDRGVTEAFF
TGTGCCAGCAATGACAGGGGGGTCACTGAAGCTTTCTTT
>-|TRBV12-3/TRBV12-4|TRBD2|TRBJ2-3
CASNGVGGSTDTQYF
TGTGCCAGCAATGGAGTCGGGGGGAGCACAGATACGCAGTATTTT
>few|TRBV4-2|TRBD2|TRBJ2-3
CASSQTAGVGADTQYF
TGTGCCAGCAGCCAGACGGCGGGAGTGGGCGCAGATACGCAGTATTTT
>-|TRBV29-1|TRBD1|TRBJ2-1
CSGVDGTGVYNEQFF
TGCAGCGGTGTGGATGGGACAGGGGTATACAATGAGCAGTTCTTC
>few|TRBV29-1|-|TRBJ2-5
CSVDPGADETQYF
TGCAGCGTTGATCCGGGGGCAGACGAGACCCAGTACTTC